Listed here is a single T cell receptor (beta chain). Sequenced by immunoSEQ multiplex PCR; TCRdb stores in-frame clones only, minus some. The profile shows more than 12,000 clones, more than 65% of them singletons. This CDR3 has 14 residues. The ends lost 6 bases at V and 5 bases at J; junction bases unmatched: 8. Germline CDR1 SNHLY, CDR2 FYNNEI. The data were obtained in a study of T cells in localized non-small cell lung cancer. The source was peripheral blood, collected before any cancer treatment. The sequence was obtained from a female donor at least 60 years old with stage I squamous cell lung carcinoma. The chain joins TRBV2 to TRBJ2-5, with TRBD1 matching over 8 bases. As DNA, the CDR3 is TGTGCCAGCAGGGGGACAGGAGCATTGGAGACCCAGTACTTC. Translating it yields CASRGTGALETQYF.